This is a list of T cell receptor beta chains from one sample in a study of OX40 agonist ivuxolimab in advanced cancers. Some clones are missing from TCRdb's copy, which holds only in-frame ones; the method was immunoSEQ multiplex PCR. Altogether roughly 53,000 clones are present, 88% being singletons, with the ten largest covering approximately 1.5%. The material sequenced was CD4+ or CD8+ T cells sorted from blood, taken in a trial of the OX40 agonist ivuxolimab. These receptors were obtained from an adult with an advanced solid tumor such as melanoma, head and neck, liver or kidney cancer. Each CDR3 is given with its conserved first and last residue. A D gene is named only where the DNA matches it firmly. Clone size, where shown, is once, few, many, or a class for clones that have expanded.

J,D,size,V,DNA,CDR3
TRBJ1-5,-,-,TRBV6-5,TGTGCCAGTCGGTCCGGGACGGGCAATCAGCCCCAGCATTTT,CASRSGTGNQPQHF
TRBJ2-3,-,-,TRBV27,TGTGCCAGCAGTTCTTCCCTAAAGGAGTATTTT,CASSSSLKEYF
TRBJ2-2,-,-,TRBV7-9,TGTGCCAGCAGCTTAGTGGAGGCCGGGGAGCTGTTTTTT,CASSLVEAGELFF
TRBJ1-2,TRBD1,-,TRBV5-1,TGCGCCAGCAGCTTAGGGACAGGAGCCGGTGGCTACACCTTC,CASSLGTGAGGYTF
TRBJ1-6,-,-,TRBV30,TGTGCCTCCTCGAGCGTCGAGAATTCACCCCTCCACTTT,CASSSVENSPLHF
TRBJ1-2,TRBD1,-,TRBV4-1,TGCGCCAGCAGCCCAGGACAGGGGGCGGACTATGGCTACACCTTC,CASSPGQGADYGYTF
TRBJ1-5,-,-,TRBV28,TGTGCCAGCACCCCGGTTTCTTATCAGGGGCAGCCCCAGCATTTT,CASTPVSYQGQPQHF
TRBJ2-5,-,-,TRBV7-2,TGTGCCAGCAGCTCCGACTCAGGGGCTCAAGAGACCCAGTACTTC,CASSSDSGAQETQYF
TRBJ2-3,-,once,TRBV7-6,TGTGCCAGCAGCTCCTTCAGCACAGATACGCAGTATTTT,CASSSFSTDTQYF
TRBJ2-6,-,-,TRBV6-1,TGTGCCAGCCATTTCTCGAGCTCTGGGGCCAACGTCCTGACTTTC,CASHFSSSGANVLTF
TRBJ2-5,TRBD2,-,TRBV11-2,TGTGCCAGCAGCGGGACTAGCGGGAGGTCAATTTTAGTGGAGACCCAGTACTTC,CASSGTSGRSILVETQYF
TRBJ2-1,-,-,TRBV2,TGTGCCAGCAGGGCGGGAACTTACAATGAGCAGTTCTTC,CASRAGTYNEQFF
TRBJ2-7,-,-,TRBV19,TGTGCCAGTAGTCCAGCAAGGTACGAGCAGTACTTC,CASSPARYEQYF
TRBJ2-7,-,-,TRBV11-3,TGTGCCAGCAGCTTAGGATGGGGGGCGAACTACGAGCAGTACTTC,CASSLGWGANYEQYF
TRBJ1-2,TRBD1,once,TRBV5-1,TGCGCCAGCAGCTTGGAGGACAGGGGACAATATGGCTACACCTTC,CASSLEDRGQYGYTF
TRBJ1-6,-,-,TRBV5-6,TGTGCCAGCAGCTTGGATGGGGTTATTAGTTCACCCCTCCACTTT,CASSLDGVISSPLHF
TRBJ1-2,-,-,TRBV5-1,TGCGCCAGCAGCGCCGGCGTGGGGCAGGGGCATGGCTACACCTTC,CASSAGVGQGHGYTF
TRBJ2-1,TRBD2,-,TRBV5-1,TGCGCCAGCAGCTTGCTAGCGGGAGCGGGGAATGAGCAGTTCTTC,CASSLLAGAGNEQFF
TRBJ1-5,TRBD1,few,TRBV2,TGTGCCAGCAATCCAGGGGGGGCTCAGCCCCAGCATTTT,CASNPGGAQPQHF
TRBJ1-5,-,-,TRBV6-1,TGTGCCAGCAGTGGACTAGGCCAGCCCCAGCATTTT,CASSGLGQPQHF
TRBJ2-2,TRBD1,-,TRBV5-1,TGCGCCAGCAGCCCCGGGACAGGGGGTTCCGGGGAGCTGTTTTTT,CASSPGTGGSGELFF
TRBJ2-2,TRBD1,-,TRBV7-2,TGTGCCAGCAGAGGGACAGGGACGACCGGGGAGCTGTTTTTT,CASRGTGTTGELFF
TRBJ2-1,-,-,TRBV5-4,TGTGCCAGCAGCTTCTTAGCGGCTGGCTCCTACAATGAGCAGTTCTTC,CASSFLAAGSYNEQFF
TRBJ1-2,TRBD1,-,TRBV9,TGTGCCAGCACCACGACAGGGGAGGCCTATGGCTACACCTTC,CASTTTGEAYGYTF
TRBJ1-1,-,-,TRBV7-9,TGTGCCAGCAGCGGCCTGGGATCAGTGAACACTGAAGCTTTCTTT,CASSGLGSVNTEAFF
TRBJ1-5,-,-,TRBV30,TGTGCCTGGAGTTTGGCAGGGTATAGCAATCAGCCCCAGCATTTT,CAWSLAGYSNQPQHF
TRBJ1-2,-,-,TRBV18,TGTGCCAGCTCACCCGACAGGAGCTATGGCTACACCTTC,CASSPDRSYGYTF
TRBJ1-6,TRBD1,few,TRBV5-1,TGCGCCAGCAGCCCACAGGGGGCGATCAATTCACCCCTCCACTTT,CASSPQGAINSPLHF